This TCR beta chain was found in a study of T cells expressing NK-cell markers. About the study: Beta-chain profiling covered CD3+CD56+NKG2C+, CD3+CD56+NKG2C- and CD3+CD56-NKG2C+ sorted subsets. HCMV seropositivity marked seven of the eight sequenced donors; one was seronegative. Study conclusions and caveats: For several donors, these clonotypes were likewise the leading ones in the CD3+CD56-NKG2C+ fraction.

As concerns this clonotype: What it binds is not known.

The authors generated TCR beta cDNA through 5'RACE template switching with UMIs. One entry per CDR3 protein, without DNA, is what TCRdb gives after re-calling the 5' RACE reads. Recorded for this sample: roughly 380,000 distinct CDR3 sequences. The CDR3 spans 13 residues. Germline V lookup: CDR1 MNHNY, CDR2 SVGAGI (reference sequence). The rearrangement links TRBV6-6 to TRBJ2-3; no DNA is available, so the TRBD1 call from TCRdb remains unchecked. The sample taken for sequencing was blood T cells: a sorted CD56 or NKG2C T cell subset, CD4+ or CD8+ T cells, or bulk PBMC T cells (not recorded which). The receptor was derived from a man between 18 and 69 years old in good health. The CDR3 loop reads CASSPGGTGAQYF.